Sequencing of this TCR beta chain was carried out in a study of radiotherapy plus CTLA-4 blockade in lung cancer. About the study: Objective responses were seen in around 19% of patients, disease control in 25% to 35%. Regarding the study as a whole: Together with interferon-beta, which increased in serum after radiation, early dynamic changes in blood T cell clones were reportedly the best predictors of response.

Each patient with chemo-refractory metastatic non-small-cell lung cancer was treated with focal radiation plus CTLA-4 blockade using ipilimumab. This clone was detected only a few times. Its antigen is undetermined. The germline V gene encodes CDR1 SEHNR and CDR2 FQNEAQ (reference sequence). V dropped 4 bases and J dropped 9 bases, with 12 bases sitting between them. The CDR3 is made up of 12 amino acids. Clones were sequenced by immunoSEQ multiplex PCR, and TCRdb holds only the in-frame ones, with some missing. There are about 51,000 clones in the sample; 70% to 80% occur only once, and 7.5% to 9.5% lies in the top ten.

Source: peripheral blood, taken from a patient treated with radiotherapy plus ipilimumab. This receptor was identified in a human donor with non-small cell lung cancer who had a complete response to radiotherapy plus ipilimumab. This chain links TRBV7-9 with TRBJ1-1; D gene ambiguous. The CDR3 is CASSSGEEKAFF. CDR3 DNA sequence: TGTGCCAGCAGCTCCGGGGAGGAGAAAGCTTTCTTT.